Shown below are 19 T cell receptor beta chains from a single sample sequenced in a study of blood T cell repertoires in COVID-19. Assay used: immunoSEQ multiplex PCR; TCRdb lists only in-frame clones, some missing. The data contain about 69,000 clones, roughly 86% of them singletons. Sequenced sample: peripheral blood. Receptors originate from a man in his forties or fifties with COVID-19, enrolled during active disease.

The CDR3 here is CASSVPTGGDYGYTF. The CDR3 DNA is TGTGCCAGCAGCGTCCCGACAGGGGGGGACTATGGCTACACCTTC. The chain combines TRBV5-4 with TRBJ1-2; 9 bases fit TRBD1. Per germline, CDR1 SGHNT and CDR2 YYREEE (reference sequence). V shed 4 bases, J shed 3 bases, and the junction held 7 bases outside the gene matches. This CDR3 is built from 15 residues.

The V gene is TRBV2, the J gene TRBJ2-4; a weak D match, TRBD2 (5 bases). Per germline, CDR1 SNHLY and CDR2 FYNNEI. Trimming stripped 8 bases from V and 0 bases from J, with 8 bases between. This CDR3 has 13 residues. The chain's CDR3 is CASSGVAKNIQYF. CDR3 in DNA: TGTGCCAGCTCCGGGGTAGCCAAAAACATTCAGTACTTC. The full variable domain, its missing parts supplied by reference TRBV2 and TRBJ2-4, is EPEVTQTPSHQVTQMGQEVILRCVPISNHLYFYWYRQILGQKVEFLVSFYNNEISEKSEIFDDQFSVERPDGSNFTLKIRSTKLEDSAMYFCASSGVAKNIQYFGAGTRLSVL.

The chain links TRBV5-1 to TRBJ2-5; TRBD2 might be the D (6 bases). The V and J ends lost 5 bases and 2 bases respectively, with 19 bases between them. Germline V gene sequence: CDR1 SGHRS, CDR2 YFSETQ. The CDR3 loop spans 16 amino acids. The CDR3 coding sequence is TGCGCCAGCAGAGCGTCCGGGGGAAACGGACAAGAGACCCAGTACTTC. It encodes CASRASGGNGQETQYF.

The rearrangement links TRBV5-5 to TRBJ2-5; D might be TRBD2 (6 bases). V was clipped by 5 bases and J by 5 bases, with 10 bases between them. The germline V gene has CDR1 SGHKS and CDR2 YYEKEE (reference sequence). The CDR3 has 12 residues. The CDR3 bases are TGTGCCAGCAGTTCCGGAGGGGAGACCCAGTACTTC. Translated, it gives CASSSGGETQYF.

The CDR3 DNA reads as TGTGCCAGCAGCCACACAGGGCAAACCTCCTACGAGCAGTACTTC. Protein sequence: CASSHTGQTSYEQYF. The chain couples TRBV6-5 to TRBJ2-7; tentative D call: TRBD1 (6 bases). V was pared by 6 bases and J by 0 bases, with 15 bases between. CDR1 is MNHEY, CDR2 SVGAGI, per germline. The CDR3 totals 15 residues.

The V gene is TRBV30, the J gene TRBJ1-1; 9 nucleotides align to TRBD1. CDR1 is GTSNPN and CDR2 is SVGIG in the germline V gene (reference sequence). Trimming took 1 base from V and 6 from J; bases not matched to a gene: 6. CDR3 length: 14 amino acids. CDR3 protein: CAWSAGTGFPEAFF. In DNA, the CDR3 is TGTGCCTGGAGTGCAGGGACAGGGTTCCCTGAAGCTTTCTTT.

The V and J genes are TRBV7-9 and TRBJ2-1, with TRBD1 matching over 8 bases. There are 14 residues in the CDR3. Trimming cost V 5 bases and J 4 bases; bases outside gene matches: 4. Germline values: CDR1 SEHNR, CDR2 FQNEAQ (reference sequence). For the CDR3, the DNA is TGTGCCAGCAGCCGGGACAGGTCGTACAATGAGCAGTTCTTC. This encodes CASSRDRSYNEQFF.

This chain uses TRBV27 with TRBJ2-7; 9 bases align to TRBD1. Germline V gene sequence: CDR1 MNHEY, CDR2 SMNVEV (reference sequence). The CDR3 runs to 15 residues. Trimming at V came to 6 bases and at J to 2 bases, leaving 8 bases not matched to a gene. The CDR3 here is CASSRQGEATYEQYF. The CDR3 DNA sequence: TGTGCCAGCAGCCGACAGGGGGAGGCTACCTACGAGCAGTACTTC.

This sequence joins TRBV6-5 and TRBJ1-2; D unresolved. Germline CDR1 and CDR2: MNHEY and SVGAGI. V was shortened by 0 bases and J by 4 bases, with 15 bases between the two germline ends. There are 16 residues in the CDR3. CDR3 sequence (DNA): TGTGCCAGCAGTTACTCGAAGTCCGGAGGCCTCTATGGCTACACCTTC. Its protein is CASSYSKSGGLYGYTF.

The chain is built from TRBV30 and TRBJ2-2; 11 bases agree with TRBD2. J lost 3 bases, V lost 0 bases, and 15 bases had no gene match. Germline loops: CDR1 GTSNPN, CDR2 SVGIG (reference sequence). The CDR3 spans 20 residues. The CDR3 reads CAWSVPGLAVIPTYTGELFF. CDR3 nucleotides: TGTGCCTGGAGTGTACCGGGACTAGCGGTAATACCTACCTACACCGGGGAGCTGTTTTTT.

The V and J genes are TRBV4-1 and TRBJ1-4, with 7 bases identical to TRBD1. Losses at the gene ends were 6 bases for V and 7 bases for J; bases not matched to a gene: 8. The CDR3 loop spans 14 amino acids. Germline values: CDR1 MGHRA, CDR2 YSYEKL. CDR3 protein: CASREDRLSEKLFF. The CDR3 DNA reads as TGCGCCAGCAGGGAGGACAGGCTTAGTGAAAAACTGTTTTTT.

This chain connects TRBV10-2 to TRBJ1-2; TRBD1 matches 7 bases. The CDR3 runs 12 residues. The trim removed 9 bases at V and 4 bases at J, leaving 5 bases unmatched. Germline CDR1 is WSHSY and CDR2 is SAAADI. Written as DNA, the CDR3 is TGCGCCAGTAGGACAGGAGGCTATGGCTACACCTTC. Translating gives CASRTGGYGYTF.

CDR3 sequence reads: CASSGAGSGGWNEQFF. DNA for the CDR3: TGTGCCAGCAGCGGTGCGGGGAGCGGGGGTTGGAATGAGCAGTTCTTC. V gene TRBV7-2 combines with J gene TRBJ2-1; 8 nucleotides line up with TRBD2. The CDR3 is 16 residues long. Germline V CDR1 and CDR2: SGHTA, FQGNSA. V was clipped by 5 bases and J by 7 bases; unmatched bases: 13.

The chain couples TRBV6-1 to TRBJ1-1, with D hard to call. This CDR3 contains 14 residues. Germline lookup yields CDR1 MNHNS and CDR2 SASEGT. V shed 3 bases and J shed 5 bases, with 13 bases lying between them. This chain's CDR3 is CASSDSNTRTEAFF. The CDR3 bases are TGTGCCAGCAGTGATAGCAATACAAGGACTGAAGCTTTCTTT.

The V gene is TRBV2, the J gene TRBJ2-2, with a possible D match to TRBD1 (5 bases). The CDR3 consists of 15 residues. Trimming cost V 7 bases and J 6 bases, with 18 bases left between them. The germline CDR1 and CDR2 sequences are SNHLY and FYNNEI. In DNA form, the CDR3 reads TGTGCCAGCATCGGCAGGGTCGGTGTCTCCGGGGAGCTGTTTTTT. It specifies CASIGRVGVSGELFF.

The chain uses TRBV5-1 and TRBJ2-1; the match to TRBD2 covers 10 bases. Per germline, CDR1 SGHRS and CDR2 YFSETQ. This CDR3 contains 16 residues. The trim removed 1 base at V and 10 bases at J, leaving 11 bases unmatched. The CDR3 DNA reads as TGCGCCAGCAGCTTGCTGGGGAGCGGGGGGGCCGAGGAGCAGTTCTTC. This sequence encodes CASSLLGSGGAEEQFF.

The rearrangement uses TRBV27 and TRBJ1-1; D is ambiguous. Trimming left V 3 bases short and J 0 bases short, with 8 bases between. The CDR3 extends over 14 amino acids. Germline V CDR1 and CDR2: MNHEY, SMNVEV (reference sequence). The CDR3 nucleotides read TGTGCCAGCAGTTTCCAGGCTCTGAACACTGAAGCTTTCTTT. Translation gives CASSFQALNTEAFF.

The V and J genes are TRBV20-1 and TRBJ2-3, with D uncertain. In germline, CDR1 is DFQATT, CDR2 SNEGSKA (reference sequence). Trimming took off 6 bases at V and 2 bases at J, with 6 bases between the two ends. This CDR3 is built from 11 residues. Here the CDR3 reads CSAQFTDTQYF. CDR3 DNA: TGCAGTGCCCAATTCACAGATACGCAGTATTTT.

This sequence joins TRBV5-1 and TRBJ1-5; 12 nucleotides agree with TRBD1. Per germline, CDR1 SGHRS and CDR2 YFSETQ. The V gene end was trimmed by 4 bases and the J gene end by 6 bases; junction bases not matched to a gene: 5. The CDR3 length is 15 residues. CDR3 bases: TGCGCCAGCAGCCCTGGGACAGGGGGCATTCAGCCCCAGCATTTT. It is translated as CASSPGTGGIQPQHF.